This T cell receptor beta chain stems from a study of blood T cells in healthy people across ages. V shed 2 bases and J shed 12 bases, with 22 bases lying between them. Per germline, CDR1 MNHNY and CDR2 SVGAGI (reference sequence). This CDR3 spans 15 amino acids. Whole-study findings and limits: Aged donors had fewer naive CD4+ cells and lower diversity than long-lived donors. PBMCs were not sorted, which prevented a conclusive comparison of naive versus antigen-experienced cells. Per million T cells, the diversity of TCR beta decreased roughly linearly as age advanced.

This clonotype was picked up a small number of times. Its antigen is unknown. A sample-barcoded 5' primer and a J-beta primer mix were used in a second PCR of roughly 7 to 11 cycles. Each cDNA molecule was tagged by a template-switch adaptor that had 12 random nucleotides. From the 5' RACE reads, TCRdb called clonotypes with MiXCR, one entry per CDR3 protein. Of about 1.7 million distinct CDR3 sequences listed, 28% are singletons. The sample comprised blood. The clonotype was recovered from a woman aged 25 to 39 in good health. The chain uses TRBV6-6 and TRBJ1-2, with D unclear. This CDR3 reads CASSYTRQAMGGHTF. In DNA form, the CDR3 reads TGTGCCAGCAGTTACACGCGGCAGGCGATGGGAGGCCACACCTTC.